These 14 T cell receptor beta chains were sequenced from one sample in a study of lymphopenia after photon versus proton radiotherapy (dated by TCRdb to between 2018 and 2021). The library was generated by the immunoSEQ multiplex PCR assay. Imported from immuneACCESS, the table was reduced by TCRdb to in-frame sequences with V and J called. These copies leave out some clones; in studies compared against another copy, an unresolved V gene accounts for under half, and the cause of the remainder is not known. The table for this sample lists roughly 150,000 clones; around nine tenths of them were counted only once. The ten top clones hold approximately 4.7% of the sample. The sequences come from peripheral blood, collected from a patient treated with photon-based radiotherapy. These receptor sequences come from a man in his fifties with gastric cancer.

The chain employs TRBV7-2 and TRBJ2-7, with 13 bases identical to TRBD2. With V trimmed by 4 bases and J by 2 bases, 5 bases remained unmatched. Germline V gives CDR1 SGHTA, CDR2 FQGNSA. This CDR3 spans 16 amino acids. The CDR3 region is CASSSQGTSGAYEQYF. The CDR3 DNA follows: TGTGCCAGCAGCTCTCAAGGGACTAGCGGGGCCTACGAGCAGTACTTC.

This chain connects TRBV7-9 to TRBJ1-3; 9 positions match TRBD1. The CDR3 covers 16 residues. Losses at the gene ends were 5 bases for V and 0 bases for J; bases not matched to a gene: 5. The germline V gene encodes CDR1 SEHNR and CDR2 FQNEAQ (reference sequence). The CDR3 DNA sequence: TGTGCCAGCAGCACGGGACAGGGACGCTCTGGAAACACCATATATTTT. The encoded protein is CASSTGQGRSGNTIYF.

This clone has just one count. This sequence joins TRBV29-1 and TRBJ2-5; 8 bases line up with TRBD2. Looked up from germline, CDR1 is SQVTM and CDR2 is ANQGSEA. This CDR3 comprises 12 residues. The trim removed 6 bases at V and 3 bases at J, leaving 3 bases unmatched. This CDR3 is CSVVAGKETQYF. In DNA form, the CDR3 reads TGCAGCGTGGTAGCGGGGAAAGAGACCCAGTACTTC. Complete variable domain (other parts from reference TRBV29-1 and TRBJ2-5): SAVISQKPSRDICQRGTSLTIQCQVDSQVTMMFWYRQQPGQSLTLIATANQGSEATYESGFVIDKFPISRPNLTFSTLTVSNMSPEDSSIYLCSVVAGKETQYFGPGTRLLVL.

This clone has only a few counts. The chain recombines TRBV5-4 with TRBJ1-2; perhaps TRBD1 as D (5 bases). This CDR3 region has 12 residues. Per germline, CDR1 SGHNT and CDR2 YYREEE (reference sequence). With 5 bases removed from V and 8 bases from J, the gap between germline ends came to 13 bases. The CDR3 sequence is CASSPGTGGYTF. The CDR3, as DNA: TGTGCCAGCAGTCCCGGGACTGGGGGCTACACCTTC.

V gene TRBV7-6 combines with J gene TRBJ2-7; D is unclear. CDR3 size: 13 residues. V was clipped by 4 bases and J by 4 bases, with 11 bases between them. Germline V gene lookup returns CDR1 SGHVS and CDR2 FNYEAQ. CDR3 nucleotide sequence: TGTGCCAGCAGCTCTCAGGAGCTATACGAGCAGTACTTC. Protein sequence: CASSSQELYEQYF.

The chain combines TRBV4-1 with TRBJ2-1, with D maybe TRBD1 (6 bases). The CDR3 spans 17 residues. CDR1 MGHRA and CDR2 YSYEKL come from the germline V gene. V was clipped by 2 bases and J by 5 bases, with 19 bases between them. CDR3 bases: TGCGCCAGCAGCCAAACCGCTACAGGGTGGGTAGACAATGAGCAGTTCTTC. It yields the protein CASSQTATGWVDNEQFF.

The CDR3 sequence: CASSRSQGGASTDTQYF. The CDR3 nucleotides read TGTGCCAGCAGCCGAAGTCAAGGCGGGGCCAGCACAGATACGCAGTATTTT. The chain carries TRBV4-2 and TRBJ2-3, with a possible D match to TRBD2 (6 bases). From germline, CDR1 is LGHNA and CDR2 YNFKEQ. The germline V and J ends were trimmed by 4 bases and 0 bases, with 17 bases remaining between them. This CDR3 region has 17 residues.

The chain employs TRBV5-4 and TRBJ2-1, with 8 bases fitting TRBD2. This CDR3 has 18 residues. J was trimmed by 0 bases and V by 4 bases; bases with no gene match: 12. Germline values: CDR1 SGHNT, CDR2 YYREEE (reference sequence). CDR3 bases: TGTGCCAGCAGCACCACTAGCGGTAGAATTACCTCCTACAATGAGCAGTTCTTC. Amino acid sequence: CASSTTSGRITSYNEQFF.

The J gene is TRBJ2-1, the V gene TRBV9, with D perhaps matching TRBD2 (5 bases). The CDR3 extends over 16 amino acids. CDR1 SGDLS and CDR2 YYNGEE come from the germline V gene. V dropped 0 bases and J dropped 1 base, with 11 bases sitting between them. CDR3 loop: CASSVASGPSYNEQFF. CDR3 DNA sequence: TGTGCCAGCAGCGTAGCCAGCGGTCCGTCCTACAATGAGCAGTTCTTC.

The chain couples TRBV6-5 to TRBJ2-2, with D possibly matching TRBD2 (5 bases). The V and J ends lost 8 bases and 4 bases respectively, with 17 bases between them. The CDR3 covers 15 residues. The V gene's germline CDR1 is MNHEY and CDR2 SVGAGI. Here the CDR3 reads CASGGLPMGTGELFF. In DNA, the CDR3 is TGTGCCAGCGGCGGACTCCCGATGGGCACCGGGGAGCTGTTTTTT.

Remarks on this clone: Other DNA sequences in the same sample also yield this CDR3. V is TRBV19 and J is TRBJ1-2; perhaps TRBD1 as D (6 bases). Trimming cost V 4 bases and J 5 bases, with 11 bases left between them. The length of the CDR3 is 13 residues. Germline V gives CDR1 LNHDA, CDR2 SQIVND (reference sequence). CDR3 sequence (DNA): TGTGCCAGTAGTAACAGGGCCGGATATGGCTACACCTTC. This translates into CASSNRAGYGYTF.

V gene TRBV18 combines with J gene TRBJ2-6; D gene unclear. V lost 2 bases to trimming and J lost 0 bases, with 2 bases between them. Per the germline V gene, CDR1 is KGHSH and CDR2 is LQKENI. This CDR3 contains 14 residues. The CDR3: CASSPVSGANVLTF. For the CDR3, the DNA is TGTGCCAGCTCACCAGTCTCTGGGGCCAACGTCCTGACTTTC.

V gene TRBV5-1 combines with J gene TRBJ2-1, with 11 bases matching TRBD2. J lost 9 bases, V lost 4 bases, and 12 bases had no gene match. The germline V gene has CDR1 SGHRS and CDR2 YFSETQ. CDR3 length: 16 amino acids. DNA of the CDR3: TGCGCCAGCAGCATTGGGGCTCTAGCGGGAGGTGGTGAGCAGTTCTTC. As protein: CASSIGALAGGGEQFF.

This clone has only one observation. CDR3: CASSLGGRTLYGYTF. CDR3 DNA sequence: TGTGCCAGCAGCTTAGGGGGCCGGACTCTTTATGGCTACACCTTC. The chain recombines TRBV7-9 with TRBJ1-2, with D possibly being TRBD1 (5 bases). The germline V gene encodes CDR1 SEHNR and CDR2 FQNEAQ (reference sequence). CDR3 size: 15 residues. The V and J ends lost 1 base and 5 bases respectively, with 14 bases between them.